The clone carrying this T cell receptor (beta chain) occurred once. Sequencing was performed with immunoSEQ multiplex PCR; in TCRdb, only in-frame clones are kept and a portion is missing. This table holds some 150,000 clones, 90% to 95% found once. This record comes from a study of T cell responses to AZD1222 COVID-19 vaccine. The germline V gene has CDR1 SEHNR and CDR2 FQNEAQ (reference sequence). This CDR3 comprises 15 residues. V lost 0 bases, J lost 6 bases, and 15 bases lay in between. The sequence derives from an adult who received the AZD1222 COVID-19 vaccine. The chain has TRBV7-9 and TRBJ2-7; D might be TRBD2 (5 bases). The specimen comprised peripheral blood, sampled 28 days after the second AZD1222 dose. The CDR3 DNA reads TGTGCCAGCAGCTTAGCGCTAGACCGCCGGGGCGAGCAGTACTTC. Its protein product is CASSLALDRRGEQYF.